Included here is one T cell receptor (beta chain) sequence, with context. The antigen is not known. This sample stems from a study of cytomegalovirus exposure and HLA in healthy donors. Study results and limitations: Earlier results showed most TCR beta V segments being productive about 87% or about 30% of the time. TCR beta V- and J-gene trimming, according to a later analysis, was linked to a missense DCLRE1C variant. The listing of approximately 160 TCR beta chains classed them as cytomegalovirus-associated.

With 60 Vbeta and 13 Jbeta primers, the PCR was carried out. Profiled with immunoSEQ multiplex PCR; TCRdb holds only in-frame clones, not every one. The sample has around 130,000 clones, and its top ten clones hold roughly 2%. Trimming removed 4 bases from V and 0 bases from J; junction bases left unmatched: 6. The germline V gene encodes CDR1 SGHRS and CDR2 YFSETQ. The CDR3 has 16 residues. This chain joins TRBV5-1 and TRBJ2-3; 9 bases agree with TRBD1. Sequenced sample: PBMCs. This receptor was taken from an older woman in good health and CMV-seronegative. CDR3 bases: TGCGCCAGCAGCACGGGACAGGGTCTTAGCACAGATACGCAGTATTTT. Protein product: CASSTGQGLSTDTQYF. Complete variable domain (other parts from reference TRBV5-1 and TRBJ2-3): KAGVTQTPRYLIKTRGQQVTLSCSPISGHRSVSWYQQTPGQGLQFLFEYFSETQRNKGNFPGRFSGRQFSNSRSEMNVSTLELGDSALYLCASSTGQGLSTDTQYFGPGTRLTVL.